Shown below are 13 T cell receptor beta chains from a single sample sequenced in a study of OX40 agonist ivuxolimab in advanced cancers. The assay was immunoSEQ multiplex PCR, and TCRdb's table has in-frame clones only and misses some. In the table there are 55,000 to 65,000 clones, about 86% of which are singletons. The starting material was CD4+ or CD8+ T cells sorted from blood, obtained in a trial of the OX40 agonist ivuxolimab. These TCRs come from an adult with an advanced solid tumor such as melanoma, head and neck, liver or kidney cancer.

The gene calls are TRBV6-1 and TRBJ2-5, with D possibly TRBD1 on 5 matching bases. Deletions cut 3 bases from V and 5 bases from J, with 10 bases between. CDR3 length: 13 amino acids. Germline V lookup: CDR1 MNHNS, CDR2 SASEGT. The CDR3 DNA reads as TGTGCCAGCAGTGATGCAGGGCGGGAGACCCAGTACTTC. This gives the protein CASSDAGRETQYF.

The chain is built from TRBV6-1 and TRBJ2-1; D is perhaps TRBD2 (6 bases). Germline V gene sequence: CDR1 MNHNS, CDR2 SASEGT. This CDR3 comprises 16 residues. V gave up 3 bases and J gave up 7 bases, with 19 bases separating them. The CDR3 protein is CASSDWAGIQENEQFF. The CDR3 DNA reads TGTGCCAGCAGTGATTGGGCGGGAATACAGGAGAATGAGCAGTTCTTC.

The chain uses TRBV19 and TRBJ2-7; 7 bases align to TRBD1. J gave up 6 bases and V 5 bases, and 10 bases lay outside the gene matches. Germline V gene sequence: CDR1 LNHDA, CDR2 SQIVND (reference sequence). This CDR3 region has 14 residues. The chain's CDR3 is CASSGQAQVGEQYF. The CDR3 DNA is TGTGCCAGTAGTGGACAGGCACAGGTGGGCGAGCAGTACTTC.

The rearrangement joins TRBV5-1 to TRBJ1-1, with 7 bases lining up with TRBD1. Germline V gene data show CDR1 as SGHRS and CDR2 as YFSETQ. The CDR3 length is 15 residues. V lost 4 bases and J lost 6; bases outside the gene matches: 12. The CDR3 is CASSRDRGQGAEAFF. Here the CDR3 DNA reads TGCGCCAGCAGCAGGGACAGAGGGCAAGGCGCTGAAGCTTTCTTT.

The chain links TRBV5-1 to TRBJ1-1; tentative D call: TRBD1 (6 bases). With 7 bases removed from V and 4 bases from J, the gap between germline ends came to 26 bases. CDR1 SGHRS and CDR2 YFSETQ come from the germline V gene. The CDR3 totals 17 residues. This chain's CDR3 is CASSPGEALRKATEAFF. The CDR3 DNA reads TGCGCCAGCTCCCCAGGGGAGGCCCTTAGGAAAGCCACTGAAGCTTTCTTT.

The chain uses TRBV27 and TRBJ1-1; TRBD1 aligns across 9 bases. Trimming at V came to 6 bases and at J to 7 bases, leaving 12 bases not matched to a gene. Germline loops: CDR1 MNHEY, CDR2 SMNVEV (reference sequence). The CDR3 contains 15 residues. The CDR3 is CASRGTGTGTIEAFF. CDR3 in DNA: TGTGCCAGCAGGGGGACCGGGACAGGGACGATTGAAGCTTTCTTT.

This sequence joins TRBV27 and TRBJ2-3; a possible D gene is TRBD1 (6 bases). Germline V gene sequence: CDR1 MNHEY, CDR2 SMNVEV (reference sequence). Trimming cost V 4 bases and J 6 bases, with 17 bases left between them. This CDR3 has 15 residues. Written as DNA, the CDR3 is TGTGCCAGCAGTTCGACCCGACAGGTCGGGGATACGCAGTATTTT. It specifies CASSSTRQVGDTQYF.

This clone was recorded only once. This chain uses TRBV5-4 with TRBJ1-6; D is uncertain. The CDR3 is 15 residues long. V lost 0 bases and J lost 9, with 13 bases in between. Germline CDR1 is SGHNT and CDR2 is YYREEE (reference sequence). The CDR3 reads CASSLALSSGSPLHF. The CDR3 region has the DNA TGTGCCAGCAGCTTGGCCTTATCATCGGGTTCACCCCTCCACTTT. The full variable domain, rest sourced from reference TRBV5-4 and TRBJ1-6, is ETGVTQSPTHLIKTRGQQVTLRCSSQSGHNTVSWYQQALGQGPQFIFQYYREEENGRGNFPPRFSGLQFPNYSSELNVNALELDDSALYLCASSLALSSGSPLHFGNGTRLTVT.

This rearrangement joins TRBV11-2 to TRBJ2-3, with a weak D call TRBD2 (7 bases). V lost 1 base to trimming and J lost 6 bases, with 14 bases between them. Looked up from germline, CDR1 is SGHAT and CDR2 is FQNNGV. This CDR3 region has 15 residues. Here the CDR3 DNA reads TGTGCCAGCAGCTTAGTCGGGGGGCTTGGGGATACGCAGTATTTT. It codes for CASSLVGGLGDTQYF.

Worth noting for this clone: The sample carries other DNA sequences with the same CDR3. J is TRBJ2-3 and V is TRBV5-1, with 9 bases lining up with TRBD2. CDR3 length equals 16 residues. With V trimmed by 0 bases and J by 1 base, 3 bases remained unmatched. Per germline, CDR1 SGHRS and CDR2 YFSETQ. The CDR3 bases are TGCGCCAGCAGCTTGGTGGGCGGGGGGGGCACAGATACGCAGTATTTT. Its translation: CASSLVGGGGTDTQYF.

The J gene is TRBJ2-1, the V gene TRBV11-2, with 10 bases lining up with TRBD1. Germline-derived CDR1 and CDR2 are SGHAT and FQNNGV. The CDR3 covers 16 residues. The J segment lost 0 bases and the V segment lost 7 bases, leaving 6 bases of the junction unmatched. CDR3 protein: CASIRGQGSSYNEQFF. CDR3 bases: TGTGCCAGCATCCGGGGACAGGGGAGCTCCTACAATGAGCAGTTCTTC. The full variable domain, completed using reference TRBV11-2 and TRBJ2-1, is EAGVAQSPRYKIIEKRQSVAFWCNPISGHATLYWYQQILGQGPKLLIQFQNNGVVDDSQLPKDRFSAERLKGVDSTLKIQPAKLEDSAVYLCASIRGQGSSYNEQFFGPGTRLTVL.

The V and J genes are TRBV6-4 and TRBJ1-1; TRBD1 matches at 7 bases. Germline-derived CDR1 and CDR2 are MRHNA and SNTAGT. This CDR3 has 15 amino acids. With V trimmed by 0 bases and J by 1 base, 2 bases remained unmatched. Here the CDR3 DNA reads TGTGCCAGCAGTGACTCGTCAGGGGGGAACACTGAAGCTTTCTTT. Its protein is CASSDSSGGNTEAFF.

For the CDR3, the DNA is TGTGCCAGCAGTATTCTAGCGGGGGGGCCAAATACGCAGTATTTT. As protein: CASSILAGGPNTQYF. V usage is TRBV6-1 and J usage is TRBJ2-3; 12 bases line up with TRBD2. The CDR3 is 15 residues long. Per germline, CDR1 MNHNS and CDR2 SASEGT. J lost 7 bases, V lost 5 bases, and 7 bases had no gene match.